The TCR beta chain described here comes from a study of blood T cell repertoires in COVID-19. Background on the study: COVID-19 samples from acute and convalescent phases originated in the United States, Italy and Spain.

The authors' processing: Using reference gene primer amplification, nucleated cell counts were estimated. TCRdb's table, derived via immunoSEQ multiplex PCR, lists solely in-frame clones and lacks some. V, J and clone size were drawn from that table, and D and trimming were deduced from the DNA. The table lists over 200,000 clones, 65% to 85% of them singletons. This clone was seen only a few times. This CDR3 contains 15 residues. Looked up from germline, CDR1 is SNHLY and CDR2 is FYNNEI. J lost 0 bases, V lost 5 bases, and 4 bases had no gene match. Seattle's cohort entered during active infection and was followed longitudinally.

This sequence originates from a woman in her thirties with COVID-19, enrolled during active disease. This rearrangement joins TRBV2 to TRBJ2-1, with 7 bases identical to TRBD2. Sequenced input: peripheral blood. CDR3: CASSRSGGSYNEQFF. The DNA of the CDR3 is TGTGCCAGCAGTAGATCGGGGGGCTCCTACAATGAGCAGTTCTTC.